These T cell receptor beta chains were read from a single sample in a study of cytotoxic CD8 clonotypes in ibrutinib-treated CLL. Assay used: immunoSEQ multiplex PCR; TCRdb lists only in-frame clones, some missing. The sample records some 130,000 clones, 80% to 90% being singletons. The sequences come from PBMCs, collected after 24 months of ibrutinib treatment. The origin of the receptors is a human donor with chronic lymphocytic leukemia. CDR3s include the opening cysteine and the closing phenylalanine or tryptophan. The order of the fields is V gene, D gene, J gene, clone size, CDR3 DNA, CDR3 protein. D genes are given only for firm matches. Size is omitted from some rows. Given values are once, few, many or a class for expanded clones.

v_gene: TRBV6-5
d_gene: TRBD2
j_gene: TRBJ2-3
abundance: .
CDR3nt: TGTGCCAGCAGTTACCAAGGACTAGCGGGGACAGATACGCAGTATTTT
CDR3aa: CASSYQGLAGTDTQYF

v_gene: TRBV5-6
d_gene: .
j_gene: TRBJ1-2
abundance: .
CDR3nt: TGTGCCAGCAGCTTGTGGGAGGCTAACTATGGCTACACCTTC
CDR3aa: CASSLWEANYGYTF

v_gene: TRBV5-4
d_gene: TRBD1
j_gene: TRBJ1-1
abundance: .
CDR3nt: TGTGCCAGCAGCCAAGGGACAGGGACTTCTTGGAACACTGAAGCTTTCTTT
CDR3aa: CASSQGTGTSWNTEAFF

v_gene: TRBV7-8
d_gene: .
j_gene: TRBJ1-5
abundance: few
CDR3nt: TGTGCCAGCAGCTTGTCCCAAGATCAGCCCCAGCATTTT
CDR3aa: CASSLSQDQPQHF

v_gene: TRBV15
d_gene: .
j_gene: TRBJ1-1
abundance: .
CDR3nt: TGTGCCACCAGCAGAGAATCAGGGGCACACACTGAAGCTTTCTTT
CDR3aa: CATSRESGAHTEAFF

v_gene: TRBV6-5
d_gene: .
j_gene: TRBJ1-3
abundance: .
CDR3nt: TGTGCCAGCAGACGCGACAGAAGCCTAAACACCATATATTTT
CDR3aa: CASRRDRSLNTIYF

v_gene: TRBV9
d_gene: .
j_gene: TRBJ1-1
abundance: once
CDR3nt: TGTGCCAGCAGCGTAACTAGAGGCACTGAAGCTTTCTTT
CDR3aa: CASSVTRGTEAFF

v_gene: TRBV28
d_gene: .
j_gene: TRBJ1-1
abundance: .
CDR3nt: TGTGCCAGCAGTTTAGGGTTAGGGGGGCAGATCGCTGAAGCTTTCTTT
CDR3aa: CASSLGLGGQIAEAFF

v_gene: TRBV6-5
d_gene: TRBD2
j_gene: TRBJ2-1
abundance: .
CDR3nt: TGTGCCAGCAGTCCCACTAGCGGGAGGGCCGGTGAGCAGTTCTTC
CDR3aa: CASSPTSGRAGEQFF

v_gene: TRBV19
d_gene: TRBD2
j_gene: TRBJ2-1
abundance: .
CDR3nt: TGTGCCAGCGGGACTAGCGTAATATATGAGCAGTTCTTC
CDR3aa: CASGTSVIYEQFF

v_gene: TRBV6-1
d_gene: .
j_gene: TRBJ1-3
abundance: .
CDR3nt: TGTGCCAGCAGTGTCTCCTTGGGGATCCGGGACACCATATATTTT
CDR3aa: CASSVSLGIRDTIYF

v_gene: TRBV5-1
d_gene: .
j_gene: TRBJ2-7
abundance: .
CDR3nt: TGCGCCAGCAGCTTAGGGGTTATGGACGAGCAGTACTTC
CDR3aa: CASSLGVMDEQYF

v_gene: TRBV6-1
d_gene: TRBD2
j_gene: TRBJ2-3
abundance: .
CDR3nt: TGTGCCAGCAAAAATAGCGGGACAAGCACAGATACGCAGTATTTT
CDR3aa: CASKNSGTSTDTQYF

v_gene: TRBV6-5
d_gene: .
j_gene: TRBJ1-2
abundance: .
CDR3nt: TGTGCCAGCAGTTACTATGAAGGGTTCTATGGCTACACCTTC
CDR3aa: CASSYYEGFYGYTF

v_gene: TRBV2
d_gene: .
j_gene: TRBJ1-1
abundance: few
CDR3nt: TGTGCCAGCAGCCTTCGACAGGTTAACACTGAAGCTTTCTTT
CDR3aa: CASSLRQVNTEAFF

v_gene: TRBV5-1
d_gene: TRBD1
j_gene: TRBJ1-4
abundance: .
CDR3nt: TGCGCCAGCAGCCTGGACAGGGAGGGTGAAAAACTGTTTTTT
CDR3aa: CASSLDREGEKLFF

v_gene: TRBV28
d_gene: .
j_gene: TRBJ2-5
abundance: .
CDR3nt: TGTGCCAGCAGTCGGGCAGGAACGGCCCAGTACTTC
CDR3aa: CASSRAGTAQYF

v_gene: TRBV5-1
d_gene: TRBD1
j_gene: TRBJ1-6
abundance: few
CDR3nt: TGCGCCAGCACCCTGGCCCCGACAGGGGGCAGTTCACCCCTCCACTTT
CDR3aa: CASTLAPTGGSSPLHF

v_gene: TRBV18
d_gene: .
j_gene: TRBJ2-3
abundance: .
CDR3nt: TGTGCCAGCTCTCTTCTCCTTTACGATACGCAGTATTTT
CDR3aa: CASSLLLYDTQYF

v_gene: TRBV2
d_gene: .
j_gene: TRBJ1-2
abundance: .
CDR3nt: TGTGCCAGCAGCAAAGACAGCCTTATAGGCTATGGCTACACCTTC
CDR3aa: CASSKDSLIGYGYTF

v_gene: TRBV19
d_gene: TRBD2
j_gene: TRBJ2-5
abundance: .
CDR3nt: TGTGCCAGTAGTAGGGGGACTAGCGGTTTTACCCAGTACTTC
CDR3aa: CASSRGTSGFTQYF

v_gene: TRBV6-1
d_gene: TRBD1
j_gene: TRBJ1-1
abundance: .
CDR3nt: TGTGCCAGCAGTCCCTCCACAGGGGGTAGCGCTGAAGCTTTCTTT
CDR3aa: CASSPSTGGSAEAFF

v_gene: TRBV6-4
d_gene: .
j_gene: TRBJ2-1
abundance: .
CDR3nt: TGTGCCAGCAGTGACGGATACAATGAGCAGTTCTTC
CDR3aa: CASSDGYNEQFF

v_gene: TRBV5-6
d_gene: .
j_gene: TRBJ2-7
abundance: .
CDR3nt: TGTGCCAGCAGCTCCCCCGGGACCAAGTACTTC
CDR3aa: CASSSPGTKYF

v_gene: TRBV7-2
d_gene: .
j_gene: TRBJ2-1
abundance: .
CDR3nt: TGTGCCAGCAGCCCCGCTGACTACAGTCCTGAGCAGTTCTTC
CDR3aa: CASSPADYSPEQFF

v_gene: TRBV5-1
d_gene: .
j_gene: TRBJ2-7
abundance: .
CDR3nt: TGCGCCAGCAGCTTAACGTCGCAGGGGCCCCCCTACGAGCAGTACTTC
CDR3aa: CASSLTSQGPPYEQYF

v_gene: TRBV29-1
d_gene: TRBD1
j_gene: TRBJ2-7
abundance: .
CDR3nt: TGCAGCGTTCTAATCACAGGGGACGAGCAGTACTTC
CDR3aa: CSVLITGDEQYF

v_gene: TRBV5-4
d_gene: .
j_gene: TRBJ2-5
abundance: few
CDR3nt: TGTGCCAGCAGCTTGAAAGGGCAAGAGACCCAGTACTTC
CDR3aa: CASSLKGQETQYF

v_gene: TRBV27
d_gene: TRBD1
j_gene: TRBJ1-2
abundance: .
CDR3nt: TGTGCCAGCAGGGGGGAGGGGGCGTTTAGCGGCTACACCTTC
CDR3aa: CASRGEGAFSGYTF

v_gene: TRBV4-2
d_gene: .
j_gene: TRBJ1-3
abundance: .
CDR3nt: TGTGCCAGCAGCCAATCACCCGGGCGTACTGGAAACACCATATATTTT
CDR3aa: CASSQSPGRTGNTIYF

v_gene: TRBV19
d_gene: TRBD1
j_gene: TRBJ1-2
abundance: few
CDR3nt: TGTGCCAGTAGTATCTCGGGACAGGGGGCCGGCGGCTACACCTTC
CDR3aa: CASSISGQGAGGYTF

v_gene: TRBV5-1
d_gene: TRBD1
j_gene: TRBJ2-5
abundance: .
CDR3nt: TGCGCCAGCAGCGCGGGACAGGTCGGAGAGACCCAGTACTTC
CDR3aa: CASSAGQVGETQYF

v_gene: TRBV5-4
d_gene: .
j_gene: TRBJ1-1
abundance: .
CDR3nt: TGTGCCAGCAGCTTGGGGACTCAGGGGCCCTACACTGAAGCTTTCTTT
CDR3aa: CASSLGTQGPYTEAFF

v_gene: TRBV4-2
d_gene: .
j_gene: TRBJ1-6
abundance: few
CDR3nt: TGTGCCAGCAGCCAAGATTGGGGTTCACCCCTCCACTTT
CDR3aa: CASSQDWGSPLHF

v_gene: TRBV6-5
d_gene: .
j_gene: TRBJ2-7
abundance: .
CDR3nt: TGTGCCAGCAGTTACTCTTCGAAGGGGATGTCCTACGAGCAGTACTTC
CDR3aa: CASSYSSKGMSYEQYF

v_gene: TRBV7-9
d_gene: TRBD1
j_gene: TRBJ1-5
abundance: .
CDR3nt: TGTGCCAGCACCCCCGACCAGGGGGGCAATCAGCCCCAGCATTTT
CDR3aa: CASTPDQGGNQPQHF

v_gene: TRBV4-3
d_gene: TRBD2
j_gene: TRBJ2-7
abundance: once
CDR3nt: TGCGCCAGCAGCCAAGATCGGGAGGGCAGGCCCTACGAGCAGTACTTC
CDR3aa: CASSQDREGRPYEQYF

v_gene: TRBV2
d_gene: TRBD2
j_gene: TRBJ2-1
abundance: .
CDR3nt: TGTGCCAGCAGTGAAAGCGGGGGGGCGTACTCCTACAATGAGCAGTTCTTC
CDR3aa: CASSESGGAYSYNEQFF

v_gene: TRBV5-6
d_gene: TRBD1
j_gene: TRBJ2-5
abundance: .
CDR3nt: TGTGCCAGCAGCATGTTCGGGGGACAGGGGCTCGAGACCCAGTACTTC
CDR3aa: CASSMFGGQGLETQYF

v_gene: TRBV5-4
d_gene: .
j_gene: TRBJ2-1
abundance: .
CDR3nt: TGTGCCAGCAGCTTGGAGACGAGGAATGAGCAGTTCTTC
CDR3aa: CASSLETRNEQFF

v_gene: TRBV11-2
d_gene: .
j_gene: TRBJ2-7
abundance: .
CDR3nt: TGTGCCAGCAGCTTAGTTGACTACTACGAGCAGTACTTC
CDR3aa: CASSLVDYYEQYF

v_gene: TRBV7-3
d_gene: .
j_gene: TRBJ2-2
abundance: few
CDR3nt: TGTGCCAGCAGCCCTACCACCAGGACCGGGGAGCTGTTTTTT
CDR3aa: CASSPTTRTGELFF

v_gene: TRBV4-3
d_gene: .
j_gene: TRBJ2-1
abundance: .
CDR3nt: TGCGCCAGCAGCCAAGATTTGGCACTAGTTTCGGAGCAGTTCTTC
CDR3aa: CASSQDLALVSEQFF

v_gene: TRBV10-3
d_gene: .
j_gene: TRBJ2-7
abundance: .
CDR3nt: TGTGCCATCAGTGATTATTCAGCACCTCTTGCCGAACACGAGCAGTACTTC
CDR3aa: CAISDYSAPLAEHEQYF

v_gene: TRBV4-3
d_gene: .
j_gene: TRBJ1-3
abundance: .
CDR3nt: TGCGCCAGCAGCCAAGACAGATGGAACACCATATATTTT
CDR3aa: CASSQDRWNTIYF

v_gene: TRBV28
d_gene: .
j_gene: TRBJ1-1
abundance: .
CDR3nt: TGTGCCACCCACGACCGGAACACTGAAGCTTTCTTT
CDR3aa: CATHDRNTEAFF

v_gene: TRBV11-3
d_gene: TRBD1
j_gene: TRBJ2-1
abundance: .
CDR3nt: TGTGCCAGCAGCCCCCGGGGGACAGGCGGCAATGAGCAGTTCTTC
CDR3aa: CASSPRGTGGNEQFF

v_gene: TRBV18
d_gene: .
j_gene: TRBJ1-2
abundance: .
CDR3nt: TGTGCCAGCTCACCAGCGGCGAAGGGCTACACCTTC
CDR3aa: CASSPAAKGYTF

v_gene: TRBV7-2
d_gene: .
j_gene: TRBJ2-1
abundance: .
CDR3nt: TGTGCCAGCAGCGACGGCGCAGGCTCCTACAATGAGCAGTTCTTC
CDR3aa: CASSDGAGSYNEQFF

v_gene: TRBV14
d_gene: .
j_gene: TRBJ2-5
abundance: few
CDR3nt: TGTGCCAGCAGCCAAGATATCGGGAGAGAAGGATGGGAGACCCAGTACTTC
CDR3aa: CASSQDIGREGWETQYF

v_gene: TRBV18
d_gene: .
j_gene: TRBJ2-7
abundance: once
CDR3nt: TGTGCCAGCTCCCCGACAGCAGGTTACGAGCAGTACTTC
CDR3aa: CASSPTAGYEQYF

v_gene: TRBV25-1
d_gene: .
j_gene: TRBJ1-1
abundance: .
CDR3nt: TGTGCCAGCGTTCGGGGGGGGCGGAACACTGAAGCTTTCTTT
CDR3aa: CASVRGGRNTEAFF

v_gene: TRBV7-2
d_gene: .
j_gene: TRBJ2-5
abundance: .
CDR3nt: TGTGCCAGCAGCTCACCCTCGAGGTCCCAGTACTTC
CDR3aa: CASSSPSRSQYF